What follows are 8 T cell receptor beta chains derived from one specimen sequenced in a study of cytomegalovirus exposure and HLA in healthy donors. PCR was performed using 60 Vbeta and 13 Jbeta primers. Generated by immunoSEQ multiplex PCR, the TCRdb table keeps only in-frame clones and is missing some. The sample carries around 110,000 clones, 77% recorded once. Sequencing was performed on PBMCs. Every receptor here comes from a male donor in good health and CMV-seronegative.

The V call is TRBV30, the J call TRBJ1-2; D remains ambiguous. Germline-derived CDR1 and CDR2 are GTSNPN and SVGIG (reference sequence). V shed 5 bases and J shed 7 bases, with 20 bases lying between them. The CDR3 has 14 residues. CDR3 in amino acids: CAWADIAKMGGYTF. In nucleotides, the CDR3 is TGTGCCTGGGCAGACATTGCGAAGATGGGTGGCTACACCTTC.

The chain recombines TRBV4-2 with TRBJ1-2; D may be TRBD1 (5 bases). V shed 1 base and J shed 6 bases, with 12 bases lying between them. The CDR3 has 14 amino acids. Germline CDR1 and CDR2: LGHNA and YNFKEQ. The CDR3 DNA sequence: TGTGCCAGCAGCCAAGCAACGGGAGGGGATGGCTACACCTTC. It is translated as CASSQATGGDGYTF.

The CDR3 protein is CASSLVSSAYYNEQFF. DNA for the CDR3: TGTGCCAGCAGCTTAGTTTCTAGCGCCTACTACAATGAGCAGTTCTTC. The rearrangement uses TRBV7-9 and TRBJ2-1; D may be TRBD2 (6 bases). The length of the CDR3 is 16 residues. CDR1 and CDR2 (germline): SEHNR, FQNEAQ (reference sequence). V shed 1 base and J shed 3 bases, with 13 bases lying between them.

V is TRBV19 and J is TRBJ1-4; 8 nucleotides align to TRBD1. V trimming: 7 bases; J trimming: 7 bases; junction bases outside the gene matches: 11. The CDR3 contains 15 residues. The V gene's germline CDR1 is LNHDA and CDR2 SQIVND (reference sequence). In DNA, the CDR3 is TGTGCCAGTACCCTTTCGGACAGGGTCCCTGAAAAACTGTTTTTT. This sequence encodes CASTLSDRVPEKLFF.

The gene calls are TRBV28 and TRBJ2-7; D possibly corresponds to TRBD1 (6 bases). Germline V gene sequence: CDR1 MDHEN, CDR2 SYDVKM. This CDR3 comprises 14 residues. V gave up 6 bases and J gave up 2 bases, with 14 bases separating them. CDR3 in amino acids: CASSSTGQTYEQYF. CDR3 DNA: TGTGCCAGCAGCTCGACAGGCCAAACCTACGAGCAGTACTTC.

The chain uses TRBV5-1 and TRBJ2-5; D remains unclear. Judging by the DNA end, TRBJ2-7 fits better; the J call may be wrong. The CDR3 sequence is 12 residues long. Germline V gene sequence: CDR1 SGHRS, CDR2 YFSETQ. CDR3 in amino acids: CASSPTNYEQYF. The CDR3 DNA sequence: TGCGCCAGCAGCCCTACCAACTACGAGCAGTACTTC.

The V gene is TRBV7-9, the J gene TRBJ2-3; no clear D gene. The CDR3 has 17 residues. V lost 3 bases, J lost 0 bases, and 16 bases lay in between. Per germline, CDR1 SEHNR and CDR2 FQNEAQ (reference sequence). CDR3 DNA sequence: TGTGCCAGCAGCTTCCCGCGCGTAGATCCTAGCACAGATACGCAGTATTTT. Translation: CASSFPRVDPSTDTQYF.

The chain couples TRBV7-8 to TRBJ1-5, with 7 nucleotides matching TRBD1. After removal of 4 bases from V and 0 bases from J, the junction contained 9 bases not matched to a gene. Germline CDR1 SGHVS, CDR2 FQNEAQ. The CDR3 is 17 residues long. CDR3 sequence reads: CASSSPQGGYSNQPQHF. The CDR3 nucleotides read TGTGCCAGCAGCTCCCCTCAGGGGGGATATAGCAATCAGCCCCAGCATTTT.